This entry features one T cell receptor (beta chain) sequence. The antigen remains undetermined. This entry comes from a study of PD-L1 blockade in urothelial cancer. Study-wide findings and caveats: Below-median pretreatment blood TCR clonality was a predictor of better survival.

Noted time point: pretreatment peripheral blood. Spiked synthetic TCR analogs estimated absolute template abundance per PCR. Clones were sequenced by immunoSEQ multiplex PCR, and TCRdb holds only the in-frame ones, with some missing. The repertoire has 55,000 to 85,000 clones, 84% of them found once; the top ten carry over 8.5%. V gave up 4 bases and J gave up 8 bases, with 18 bases separating them. Germline CDR1 reads LGHNA; CDR2 reads YSLEER. There are 15 residues in the CDR3. The material was PBMCs, obtained around atezolizumab (anti-PD-L1) treatment. The source is a woman between 65 and 79 years old with urothelial cancer. The chain carries TRBV4-3 and TRBJ2-1; a possible D gene is TRBD2 (7 bases). CDR3 sequence: CASSPRRGAKDEQFF. In DNA, the CDR3 is TGCGCCAGCAGCCCAAGACGGGGGGCAAAGGATGAGCAGTTCTTC.